This TCR beta chain was captured in a study of shared clonotypes between healthy human individuals. Assay used: immunoSEQ multiplex PCR; TCRdb lists only in-frame clones, some missing. Of hundreds of thousands of clones listed, 74% are singletons. The CDR3 runs 16 residues. With 0 bases removed from V and 1 base from J, the gap between germline ends came to 10 bases. Germline CDR1 reads PRHDT; CDR2 reads FYEKMQ (reference sequence). The sequenced sample consisted of memory CD4+ T cells sorted from blood. Subset specified: CD45RA-negative fraction. This chain uses TRBV13 with TRBJ2-1, with D possibly matching TRBD2 (6 bases). This TCR was recovered from a young woman in good health. The CDR3 sequence is CASSLGGSGSYNEQFF. DNA for the CDR3: TGTGCCAGCAGCTTAGGCGGGAGTGGTTCCTACAATGAGCAGTTCTTC. Combining the CDR3 with reference TRBV13 and TRBJ2-1 gives the whole variable domain AAGVIQSPRHLIKEKRETATLKCYPIPRHDTVYWYQQGPGQDPQFLISFYEKMQSDKGSIPDRFSAQQFSDYHSELNMSSLELGDSALYFCASSLGGSGSYNEQFFGPGTRLTVL.